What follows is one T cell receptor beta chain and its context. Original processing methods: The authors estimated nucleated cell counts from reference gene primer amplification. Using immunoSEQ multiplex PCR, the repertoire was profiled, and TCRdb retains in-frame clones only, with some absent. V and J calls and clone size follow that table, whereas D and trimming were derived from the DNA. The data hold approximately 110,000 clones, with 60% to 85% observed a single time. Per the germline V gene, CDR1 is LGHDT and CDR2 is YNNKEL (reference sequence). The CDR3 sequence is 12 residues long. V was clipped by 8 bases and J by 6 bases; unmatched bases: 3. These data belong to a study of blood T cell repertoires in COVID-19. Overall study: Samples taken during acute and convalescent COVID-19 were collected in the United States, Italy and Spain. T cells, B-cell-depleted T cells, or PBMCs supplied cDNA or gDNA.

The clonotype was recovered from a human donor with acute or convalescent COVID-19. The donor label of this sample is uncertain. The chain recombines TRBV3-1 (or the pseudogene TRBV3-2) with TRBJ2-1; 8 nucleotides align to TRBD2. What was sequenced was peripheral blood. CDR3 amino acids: CASGRGVNEQFF. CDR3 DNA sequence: TGTGCCAGCGGGCGGGGGGTCAATGAGCAGTTCTTC.